This T cell receptor beta chain was documented in a study of T-cell reconstitution after alpha-beta-depleted transplantation in children. This clonotype appeared a few times. The germline V and J ends were trimmed by 5 bases and 0 bases, with 11 bases remaining between them. Germline assignment: CDR1 LGHNA and CDR2 YNFKEQ. CDR3 length equals 15 residues. A library of TCRbeta sequences, prepared with unique molecular identifiers, was generated. TCRdb analysed the PCR reads with MiXCR anew, one entry per CDR3 protein. The sample lists 380,000 or so distinct CDR3 sequences; 10% to 15% were seen once. The specimen was PBMCs, collected from the stem cell graft. The clonotype originates from a human donor who donated a stem cell graft to a child with Fanconi anemia. This rearrangement joins TRBV4-2 to TRBJ2-1; a weak D match, TRBD2 (5 bases). DNA of the CDR3: TGTGCCAGCAGCGACGGACTGAACTCCTACAATGAGCAGTTCTTC. This codes for CASSDGLNSYNEQFF.